These T cell receptor beta chains were read from a single sample in a study of T cell responses to AZD1222 COVID-19 vaccine. Data came from immunoSEQ multiplex PCR; TCRdb stores just in-frame clones and leaves some out. The profile shows about 150,000 clones, 89% of them singletons. Sequences were derived from peripheral blood, sampled on day 0 of AZD1222 vaccination. These receptors were taken from an adult in good health. Each CDR3 is given with its conserved first and last residue. Each record gives: CDR3 protein, CDR3 DNA, clone size, V gene, J gene, D gene. The D gene is left open where the match is weak. The size field is filled for only some rows; it gives once, few, many or a size class.

CASSERTGYRYTF	TGTGCCAGCAGCGAGAGGACAGGGTATCGCTACACCTTC	NA	TRBV2	TRBJ1-2	TRBD1
CATSMEQGAYNEQFF	TGTGCCACCAGCATGGAACAGGGGGCCTACAATGAGCAGTTCTTC	NA	TRBV15	TRBJ2-1	TRBD1
CSASQGLQNTGELFF	TGCAGTGCTAGTCAAGGGCTACAGAACACCGGGGAGCTGTTTTTT	NA	TRBV20-1	TRBJ2-2	NA
CSTGGTEAFF	TGCAGCACAGGGGGCACTGAAGCTTTCTTT	NA	TRBV20-1	TRBJ1-1	TRBD1
CASSRDVGNEQFF	TGCGCCAGCAGTCGAGACGTTGGAAATGAGCAGTTCTTC	NA	TRBV5-1	TRBJ2-1	NA
CASSRSGYNEQFF	TGTGCCAGCAGCCGGAGCGGGTACAATGAGCAGTTCTTC	NA	TRBV7-2	TRBJ2-1	NA
CASSEGATEAFF	TGCGCCAGCAGTGAGGGGGCCACTGAAGCTTTCTTT	NA	TRBV10-2	TRBJ1-1	NA
CASIRGVGYGYTF	TGTGCCAGCATCCGAGGGGTTGGCTATGGCTACACCTTC	NA	TRBV6-5	TRBJ1-2	NA
CASSSAGLAGGRYSYEQYF	TGTGCCAGCAGCTCAGCTGGACTAGCGGGAGGTCGATACTCCTACGAGCAGTACTTC	few	TRBV11-3	TRBJ2-7	TRBD2
CASSPRTGKGTEAFF	TGTGCCAGCTCACCAAGGACAGGGAAAGGCACTGAAGCTTTCTTT	NA	TRBV18	TRBJ1-1	TRBD1
CASGSGRTGDTEAFF	TGTGCTAGTGGTTCGGGACGTACAGGTGACACTGAAGCTTTCTTT	NA	TRBV12-5	TRBJ1-1	NA
CASSLEATQYF	TGCGCCAGCAGCTTGGAGGCAACCCAGTACTTC	NA	TRBV5-1	TRBJ2-5	NA
CASKQGAGYGYTF	TGTGCCAGTAAACAGGGGGCTGGGTATGGCTACACCTTC	NA	TRBV19	TRBJ1-2	TRBD1
CARPLTGISNQPQHF	TGTGCCAGGCCCCTGACAGGGATTAGCAATCAGCCCCAGCATTTT	NA	TRBV21-1	TRBJ1-5	NA
CASSLGPEVSYEQYF	TGTGCCAGCAGCTTAGGTCCGGAGGTCTCCTACGAGCAGTACTTC	NA	TRBV7-2	TRBJ2-7	NA
CASRGYHEQYF	TGTGCCAGCAGAGGGTACCACGAGCAGTACTTC	NA	TRBV2	TRBJ2-7	NA
CSAGTGGPQHF	TGCAGCGCGGGGACCGGTGGGCCCCAGCATTTT	NA	TRBV29-1	TRBJ1-5	NA
CASSYTGQGYEQYF	TGTGCCAGCAGTTATACGGGACAGGGCTACGAGCAGTACTTC	NA	TRBV7-2	TRBJ2-7	TRBD1
CASSSGQGAYNEQFF	TGTGCCAGCAGCTCGGGACAGGGGGCCTACAATGAGCAGTTCTTC	NA	TRBV7-3	TRBJ2-1	TRBD1
CASSSRGAGATDTQYF	TGTGCCAGCAGTTCACGAGGGGCGGGAGCCACAGATACGCAGTATTTT	NA	TRBV27	TRBJ2-3	TRBD2
CASSWGQGSSWPQHF	TGTGCCAGCTCGTGGGGACAGGGGAGTTCATGGCCCCAGCATTTT	NA	TRBV18	TRBJ1-5	TRBD1
CASSLGSGRAYEQYF	TGTGCCAGCAGCTTAGGTAGCGGACGAGCCTACGAGCAGTACTTC	NA	TRBV7-2	TRBJ2-7	NA
CASSYSGRHSNQPQHF	TGTGCCAGCAGTTACTCGGGCAGGCATAGCAATCAGCCCCAGCATTTT	NA	TRBV6-5	TRBJ1-5	NA
CASRGPPGQFF	TGCGCCAGCAGGGGCCCGCCGGGGCAGTTCTTC	NA	TRBV10-1	TRBJ2-1	NA
CASSQIYEQYF	TGTGCCAGCAGCCAAATCTACGAGCAGTACTTC	few	TRBV3-1/TRBV3-2	TRBJ2-7	NA